Shown below are 24 T cell receptor beta chains from a single sample sequenced in a study of OX40 agonist ivuxolimab in advanced cancers. TCRdb keeps only in-frame clones here, not all; method: immunoSEQ multiplex PCR. The sample includes 30,000 to 45,000 clones, about 88% of them seen just once. Sequences were derived from CD4+ or CD8+ T cells sorted from blood, sampled in a trial of the OX40 agonist ivuxolimab. The receptor set was obtained from an adult with an advanced solid tumor such as melanoma, head and neck, liver or kidney cancer.

This clone has only a few counts. J is TRBJ2-7 and V is TRBV7-9; TRBD1 agrees at 7 bases. The V and J ends lost 5 bases and 6 bases, in that order; junction bases with no gene match: 4. CDR3 length: 12 amino acids. CDR1 and CDR2 (germline): SEHNR, FQNEAQ (reference sequence). CDR3 in DNA: TGTGCCAGCAGCAGACAGGGATTCGAGCAGTACTTC. Translation gives CASSRQGFEQYF. The full variable domain, its missing parts supplied by reference TRBV7-9 and TRBJ2-7, is DTGVSQNPRHKITKRGQNVTFRCDPISEHNRLYWYRQTLGQGPEFLTYFQNEAQLEKSRLLSDRFSAERPKGSFSTLEIQRTEQGDSAMYLCASSRQGFEQYFGPGTRLTVT.

J is TRBJ2-7 and V is TRBV7-8, with 12 bases fitting TRBD2. The junction had 5 bases not matched to a gene; V was cut back by 4 bases and J by 1 base. Germline CDR1 SGHVS, CDR2 FQNEAQ. CDR3 length equals 16 residues. DNA for the CDR3: TGTGCCAGCAGCTCCTTACTAGCGGGAGGTTCCTACGAGCAGTACTTC. This sequence encodes CASSSLLAGGSYEQYF.

The chain uses TRBV6-5 and TRBJ2-2, with a possible D match to TRBD2 (5 bases). CDR3 length equals 15 residues. V gave up 5 bases and J gave up 5 bases, with 15 bases separating them. Germline V gene data show CDR1 as MNHEY and CDR2 as SVGAGI. CDR3 residues: CASSKGRPGTGELFF. CDR3 coding DNA: TGTGCCAGCAGTAAAGGACGGCCGGGGACCGGGGAGCTGTTTTTT.

The chain joins TRBV7-2 to TRBJ2-7, with D unresolved. Germline CDR1 SGHTA, CDR2 FQGNSA. The V and J ends lost 5 bases and 3 bases respectively, with 17 bases between them. The CDR3 spans 15 residues. The CDR3 nucleotides read TGTGCCAGCAGCAAAAGTCTAGGATTCTACTACGAGCAGTACTTC. Protein: CASSKSLGFYYEQYF.

CDR3 bases: TGTGCCAGCAGCCCAGTAGCGGGCCCCACAGATACGCAGTATTTT. It is translated as CASSPVAGPTDTQYF. This rearrangement joins TRBV7-2 to TRBJ2-3, with 7 nucleotides matching TRBD2. This CDR3 has 15 amino acids. Germline-derived CDR1 and CDR2 are SGHTA and FQGNSA. The ends lost 5 bases at V and 2 bases at J; junction bases unmatched: 7.

V usage is TRBV15 and J usage is TRBJ2-7; D gene unclear. Germline V lookup: CDR1 LNHNV, CDR2 YYDKDF (reference sequence). Trimming stripped 0 bases from V and 2 bases from J, with 11 bases between. CDR3 length: 15 residues. In DNA, the CDR3 is TGTGCCACCAGCAGAGATCGAAGCAACCCCTACGAGCAGTACTTC. Translation: CATSRDRSNPYEQYF.

The chain has TRBV7-2 and TRBJ1-6; TRBD1 agrees at 11 bases. The length of the CDR3 is 16 residues. V lost 1 base and J lost 9; bases outside the gene matches: 5. Germline CDR1 and CDR2: SGHTA and FQGNSA. The CDR3 region has the DNA TGTGCCAGCAGCTTAGTCGGGACAGGGGGAGGTTCACCCCTCCACTTT. Translating it yields CASSLVGTGGGSPLHF.

This chain uses TRBV21-1 with TRBJ1-5. TRBV21-1 is deemed a pseudogene. The CDR3 extends over 18 amino acids. The CDR3 here is CASREGLGRVFSNQPQHF. CDR3 nucleotides: TGTGCCAGCAGAGAGGGACTGGGGCGGGTTTTTAGCAATCAGCCCCAGCATTTT.

V and J are TRBV30 and TRBJ2-7, with 8 positions matching TRBD1. Per the germline V gene, CDR1 is GTSNPN and CDR2 is SVGIG (reference sequence). Losses at the gene ends were 8 bases for V and 0 bases for J; bases not matched to a gene: 9. The CDR3 sequence is 14 residues long. The CDR3 spells CAGTGQGSSYEQYF. In nucleotides, the CDR3 is TGTGCCGGGACCGGACAGGGCAGCTCCTACGAGCAGTACTTC.

The chain employs TRBV7-6 and TRBJ2-7; D gene uncertain. Trimming shortened V by 4 bases and J by 2 bases, and 15 bases separated the two germline ends. The germline gives CDR1 SGHVS, CDR2 FNYEAQ. The CDR3 spans 15 residues. Here the CDR3 reads CASSSLNHPTYEQYF. The CDR3, as DNA: TGTGCCAGCAGCTCCCTTAACCACCCAACCTACGAGCAGTACTTC. Complete variable domain (other parts from reference TRBV7-6 and TRBJ2-7): GAGVSQSPRYKVTKRGQDVALRCDPISGHVSLYWYRQALGQGPEFLTYFNYEAQQDKSGLPNDRFSAERPEGSISTLTIQRTEQRDSAMYRCASSSLNHPTYEQYFGPGTRLTVT.

The rearrangement uses TRBV19 and TRBJ1-1; the match to TRBD1 covers 10 bases. The junction had 6 bases not matched to a gene; V was cut back by 3 bases and J by 5 bases. The CDR3 loop spans 15 amino acids. The V gene's germline CDR1 is LNHDA and CDR2 SQIVND (reference sequence). This CDR3 reads CASSIKTGGSTEAFF. The CDR3, as DNA: TGTGCCAGTAGTATTAAGACAGGGGGCTCAACTGAAGCTTTCTTT.

The chain carries TRBV5-4 and TRBJ2-5; no definite D call. Per germline, CDR1 SGHNT and CDR2 YYREEE (reference sequence). Trimming left V 2 bases short and J 5 bases short, with 16 bases between. This CDR3 has 15 residues. The CDR3 nucleotides read TGTGCCAGCAGCTTTGGGCCGGACGGTCGGGAGACCCAGTACTTC. This sequence encodes CASSFGPDGRETQYF.

V gene TRBV30 combines with J gene TRBJ1-4, with D unclear. The germline CDR1 and CDR2 sequences are GTSNPN and SVGIG (reference sequence). Deletions cut 0 bases from V and 7 bases from J, with 9 bases between. The CDR3 consists of 13 residues. The CDR3, as DNA: TGTGCCTGGAGTGTGAGGGTGGGTGAAAAACTGTTTTTT. Protein sequence: CAWSVRVGEKLFF.

Only a few counts were recorded for this clone. The rearrangement joins TRBV28 to TRBJ2-7, with 8 bases aligning to TRBD1. The V gene's germline CDR1 is MDHEN and CDR2 SYDVKM. The CDR3 extends over 17 amino acids. V lost 3 bases, J lost 3 bases, and 13 bases stayed unmatched. The CDR3 reads CASSFTFRDRHNYEQYF. CDR3 bases: TGTGCCAGCAGTTTTACTTTTAGGGACAGGCATAACTACGAGCAGTACTTC. Drawing the rest from reference TRBV28 and TRBJ2-7, the complete variable domain is DVKVTQSSRYLVKRTGEKVFLECVQDMDHENMFWYRQDPGLGLRLIYFSYDVKMKEKGDIPEGYSVSREKKERFSLILESASTNQTSMYLCASSFTFRDRHNYEQYFGPGTRLTVT.

This clone was recorded once. The rearrangement links TRBV19 to TRBJ1-2, with D perhaps TRBD1 (6 bases). V gave up 6 bases and J gave up 0 bases, with 14 bases separating them. Per germline, CDR1 LNHDA and CDR2 SQIVND (reference sequence). CDR3 size: 15 residues. CDR3 protein: CASRGGPRANYGYTF. The CDR3 DNA reads TGTGCCAGTAGAGGGGGGCCCAGAGCTAACTATGGCTACACCTTC.

V and J are TRBV5-4 and TRBJ2-3; D is perhaps TRBD1 (5 bases). CDR1 is SGHNT, CDR2 YYREEE, per germline (reference sequence). The CDR3 extends over 14 amino acids. Trimming pared 4 bases from V and 2 bases from J, leaving 11 bases between. The CDR3 here is CASSLGADTDTQYF. The CDR3 DNA reads TGTGCCAGCAGCCTTGGGGCAGACACAGATACGCAGTATTTT.

The chain combines TRBV6-5 with TRBJ2-3; D remains unclear. The length of the CDR3 is 14 residues. V was clipped by 6 bases and J by 8 bases, with 18 bases between them. Germline V gene lookup returns CDR1 MNHEY and CDR2 SVGAGI. The chain's CDR3 is CASSSTGSIGTQYF. The CDR3 DNA sequence: TGTGCCAGCAGCTCGACTGGATCCATTGGTACGCAGTATTTT.

This chain links TRBV5-6 with TRBJ2-1; 11 positions match TRBD2. J was trimmed by 9 bases and V by 3 bases; bases with no gene match: 11. This CDR3 has 16 amino acids. CDR1 SGHDT and CDR2 YYEEEE come from the germline V gene. CDR3 region: CASSSGPPSGRTEQFF. CDR3 nucleotides: TGTGCCAGCAGCTCAGGACCCCCTAGCGGGAGGACTGAGCAGTTCTTC.

The chain couples TRBV10-3 to TRBJ1-4; D gene uncertain. The V end lost 8 bases, the J end lost 2 bases, and 9 bases lay between the germline ends. The germline V gene has CDR1 ENHRY and CDR2 SYGVKD. This CDR3 has 13 residues. Here the CDR3 reads CAISPATNEKLFF. The CDR3 bases are TGTGCCATCTCTCCCGCCACTAATGAAAAACTGTTTTTT.

The CDR3 DNA follows: TGTGCCAGCAGTCCCTACAGGGGTTATGGAGACGAGCAGTACTTC. As protein: CASSPYRGYGDEQYF. The chain uses TRBV28 and TRBJ2-7, with TRBD1 matching over 7 bases. The CDR3 consists of 15 residues. After removal of 5 bases from V and 5 bases from J, the junction contained 12 bases not matched to a gene. From germline, CDR1 is MDHEN and CDR2 SYDVKM.

The gene calls are TRBV2 and TRBJ1-2, with D hard to call. The germline V gene has CDR1 SNHLY and CDR2 FYNNEI. Trimming removed 6 bases at V and 2 bases at J, with 7 bases between. This CDR3 has 12 amino acids. The CDR3 bases are TGTGCCAGCAGCGTCGAAAACTATGGCTACACCTTC. Encoded protein: CASSVENYGYTF.

The genes are TRBV9 and TRBJ2-7, with D tentatively TRBD2 (6 bases). This CDR3 has 23 residues. Trimming stripped 1 base from V and 6 bases from J, with 41 bases between. The germline V gene encodes CDR1 SGDLS and CDR2 YYNGEE. The CDR3, as DNA: TGTGCCAGCAGCGTATGGGGGGAGAAGTCCGGGACGGGAAGTGTAGGGGATGGCGTCGAGCAGTACTTC. This codes for CASSVWGEKSGTGSVGDGVEQYF.

The chain carries TRBV7-8 and TRBJ2-6; D may be TRBD1 (5 bases). Trimming removed 5 bases at V and 1 base at J, with 12 bases between. Germline V CDR1 and CDR2: SGHVS, FQNEAQ. The CDR3 covers 16 residues. CDR3 nucleotides: TGTGCCAGCAGCCAGGCAGGGTTTTCTGGGGCCAACGTCCTGACTTTC. This encodes CASSQAGFSGANVLTF.

The chain carries TRBV14 and TRBJ2-7, with D possibly being TRBD2 (5 bases). The CDR3 is 15 amino acids. Germline V CDR1 and CDR2: SGHDN, FVKESK. Trimming took 8 bases from V and 9 from J, leaving 26 bases between them. This chain's CDR3 is CASSSRAEGSLVQYF. Written as DNA, the CDR3 is TGTGCCAGCTCCTCGAGGGCAGAAGGGTCTCTGGTGCAGTACTTC.